Below, 5 T cell receptor beta chains from the same sample are listed, as sequenced in a study of beta chain features in type 1 diabetes. General study findings and limits: Shorter TCRB CDR3s, moderately but significantly so, marked every one of the four CD4+ subsets in Type 1 diabetes patients.

Sequenced material consisted of expressed TCRB transcripts (all of the isolated RNA was reverse transcribed). Using immunoSEQ multiplex PCR, the repertoire was profiled, and TCRdb retains in-frame clones only, with some absent. This sample has fewer than 300,000 clones; just over 20% occur once, and the top ten carry roughly 0.028%. These receptors' targets are unknown. The specimen was naive CD4+ T cells from blood. The origin of the receptors is a woman between 35 and 50 years old with type 1 diabetes.

This chain connects TRBV5-1 to TRBJ1-1; D gene uncertain. This CDR3 has 15 residues. V was shortened by 5 bases and J by 5 bases, with 19 bases between the two germline ends. In germline, CDR1 is SGHRS, CDR2 YFSETQ. The CDR3 DNA reads as TGCGCCAGCAGGCCCAGGACTGGTACGCAGACTGAAGCTTTCTTT. Protein: CASRPRTGTQTEAFF.

This clone was seen a handful of times. The V call is TRBV18, the J call TRBJ2-7; 10 bases agree with TRBD2. Germline V gene data show CDR1 as KGHSH and CDR2 as LQKENI. After removal of 4 bases from V and 5 bases from J, the junction contained 8 bases not matched to a gene. CDR3 length equals 15 residues. The DNA of the CDR3 is TGTGCCAGCTCACTTCCTAGCGGGAGCCCCAACGAGCAGTACTTC. This gives the protein CASSLPSGSPNEQYF.

This clone turned up a few times. The chain has TRBV2 and TRBJ2-5, with D hard to call. The CDR3 sequence is 11 residues long. Trimming took 3 bases from V and 7 from J, leaving 6 bases between them. Germline V gene data show CDR1 as SNHLY and CDR2 as FYNNEI. The CDR3 spells CASSDRPTQYF. DNA of the CDR3: TGTGCCAGCAGTGACAGGCCGACCCAGTACTTC.

The table lists this clone with a few counts. The chain combines TRBV19 with TRBJ1-1; D ambiguous. The CDR3 spans 14 residues. V lost 7 bases and J 0 bases, leaving 12 bases between the germline ends. Germline CDR1 reads LNHDA; CDR2 reads SQIVND (reference sequence). The CDR3, as DNA: TGTGCCAGTACCTCGACAAGAATGAACACTGAAGCTTTCTTT. This encodes CASTSTRMNTEAFF.

This rearrangement joins TRBV25-1 to TRBJ1-1, with TRBD1 as a possible D gene (6 bases). Germline CDR1 and CDR2: MGHDK and SYGVNS. CDR3 length: 13 residues. The ends were cut back, 4 bases at V and 1 base at J, with 7 bases in the middle. CDR3 bases: TGTGCCAGCAGTGGGACAGAGAACACTGAAGCTTTCTTT. Encoded protein: CASSGTENTEAFF.